This section outlines one T cell receptor (beta chain) sequence together with its context. The source of the sample is a study of blood T cell repertoires in COVID-19. On the study more broadly: Researchers got acute and convalescent COVID-19 samples from the United States, Italy and Spain. T cells, B-cell-depleted T cells, or PBMCs supplied cDNA or gDNA.

Methods used by the authors: Researchers report that nucleated cell counts were estimated from reference gene primer amplification. Only in-frame clones appear in the TCRdb table, and some are missing; sequencing was by immunoSEQ multiplex PCR. From that table come the V and J calls and clone size; the DNA was used to work out D and trimming. The table includes approximately 440,000 clones, approximately 88% detected once. Trimming left V 6 bases short and J 9 bases short, with 12 bases between. The CDR3 has 11 residues. Germline V gene data show CDR1 as GTSNPN and CDR2 as SVGIG (reference sequence). Enrolled during active infection, Seattle patients were then followed longitudinally.

The sequence derives from a woman aged 50 to 65 with COVID-19, enrolled during active disease. The sample taken for sequencing was peripheral blood. The chain carries TRBV30 and TRBJ2-1, with TRBD1 as a possible D gene (5 bases). The CDR3 here is CACSGAGEQFF. In nucleotides, the CDR3 is TGTGCCTGTTCTGGGGCAGGTGAGCAGTTCTTC.